The clone carrying this T cell receptor beta chain showed up just a few times. Its antigen is as yet unknown. This entry is derived from a study of T cell responses to AZD1222 COVID-19 vaccine. Study conclusions and caveats: Spike regions recognized by vaccine-associated CD4 TCRs spanned the protein, led by 160-218 and 743-854.

Clones were read by immunoSEQ multiplex PCR, and TCRdb kept only the in-frame ones, dropping some. This sample yields 90,000 to 120,000 clones, of which 89% are seen a single time; approximately 7% belongs to the top ten. This sequence originates from an adult in good health. Sample: peripheral blood, taken on day 0 of AZD1222 vaccination.

The CDR3 nucleotides read TGTGCCAGCAGCCGAGCGGACGGTACGGGCGAGCAGTACTTC. It encodes CASSRADGTGEQYF. V usage is TRBV5-4 and J usage is TRBJ2-7; the D gene is possibly TRBD2 (5 bases). The V gene's germline CDR1 is SGHNT and CDR2 YYREEE (reference sequence). The CDR3 has 14 residues. V dropped 4 bases and J dropped 6 bases, with 17 bases sitting between them.